The subject of this entry is one TCR beta chain. This entry comes from a study of T cells after yellow fever vaccination. This CDR3 region has 11 residues. CDR1 and CDR2 (germline): SQVTM, ANQGSEA. V gave up 4 bases and J gave up 9 bases, with 10 bases separating them. MiXCR, run by TCRdb on the 5' RACE reads, gives a single entry per CDR3 protein. The sample carries about 300,000 distinct CDR3 sequences, about 6.9% recorded once. This specimen consisted of PBMCs, obtained 45 days after the first yellow fever vaccination. This chain connects TRBV29-1 to TRBJ2-1; TRBD1 might be the D (6 bases). The sequence was collected from a man between 18 and 29 years old who received the YFV17D yellow fever vaccine. The DNA of the CDR3 is TGCAGCGTTGTCAGGGGAAGTGAGCAGTTCTTC. Residues: CSVVRGSEQFF.